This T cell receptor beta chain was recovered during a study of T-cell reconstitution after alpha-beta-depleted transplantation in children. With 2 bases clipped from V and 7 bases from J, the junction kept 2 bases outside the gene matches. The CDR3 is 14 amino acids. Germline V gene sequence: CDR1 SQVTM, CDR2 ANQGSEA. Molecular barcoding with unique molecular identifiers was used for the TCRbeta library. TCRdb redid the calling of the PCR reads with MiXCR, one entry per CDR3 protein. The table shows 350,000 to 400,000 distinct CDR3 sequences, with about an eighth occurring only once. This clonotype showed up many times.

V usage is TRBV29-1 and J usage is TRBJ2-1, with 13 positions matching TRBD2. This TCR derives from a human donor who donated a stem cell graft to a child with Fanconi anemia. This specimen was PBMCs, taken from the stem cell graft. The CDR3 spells CSVERTSGGNEQFF. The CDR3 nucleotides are TGCAGCGTTGAAAGGACTAGCGGGGGAAATGAGCAGTTCTTC.